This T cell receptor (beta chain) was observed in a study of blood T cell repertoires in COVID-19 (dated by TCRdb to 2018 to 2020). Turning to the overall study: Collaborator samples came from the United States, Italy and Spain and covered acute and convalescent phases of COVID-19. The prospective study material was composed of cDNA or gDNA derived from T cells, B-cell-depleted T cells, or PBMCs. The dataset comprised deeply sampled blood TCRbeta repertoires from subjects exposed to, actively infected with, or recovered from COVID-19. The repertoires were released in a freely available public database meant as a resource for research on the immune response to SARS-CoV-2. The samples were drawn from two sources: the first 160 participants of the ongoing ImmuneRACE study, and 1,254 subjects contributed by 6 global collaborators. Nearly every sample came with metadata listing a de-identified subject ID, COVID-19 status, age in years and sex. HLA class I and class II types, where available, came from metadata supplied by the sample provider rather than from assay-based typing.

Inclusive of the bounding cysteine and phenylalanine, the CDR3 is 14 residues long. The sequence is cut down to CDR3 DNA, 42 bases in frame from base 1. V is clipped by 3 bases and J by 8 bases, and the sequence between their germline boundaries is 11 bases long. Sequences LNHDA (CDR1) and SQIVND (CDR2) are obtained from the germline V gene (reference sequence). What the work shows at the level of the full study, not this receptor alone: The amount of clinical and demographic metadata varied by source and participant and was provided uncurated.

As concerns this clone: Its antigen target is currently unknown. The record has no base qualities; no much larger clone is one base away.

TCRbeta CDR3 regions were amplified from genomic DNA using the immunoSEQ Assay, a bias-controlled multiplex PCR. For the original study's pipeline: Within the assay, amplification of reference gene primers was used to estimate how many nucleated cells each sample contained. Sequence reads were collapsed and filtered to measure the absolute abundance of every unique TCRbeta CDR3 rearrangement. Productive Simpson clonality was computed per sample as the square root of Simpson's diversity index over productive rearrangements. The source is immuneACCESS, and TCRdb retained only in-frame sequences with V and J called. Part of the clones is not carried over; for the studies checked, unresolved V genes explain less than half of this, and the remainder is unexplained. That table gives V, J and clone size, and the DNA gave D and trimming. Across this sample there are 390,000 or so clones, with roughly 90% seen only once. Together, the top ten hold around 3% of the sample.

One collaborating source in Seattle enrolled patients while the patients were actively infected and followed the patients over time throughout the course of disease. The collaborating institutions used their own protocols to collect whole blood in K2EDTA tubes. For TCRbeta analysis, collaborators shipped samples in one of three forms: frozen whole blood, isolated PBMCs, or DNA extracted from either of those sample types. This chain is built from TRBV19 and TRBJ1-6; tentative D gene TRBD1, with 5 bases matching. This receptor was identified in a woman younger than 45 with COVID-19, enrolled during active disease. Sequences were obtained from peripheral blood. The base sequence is TGTGCCAGTAGTATCACAGGCAGGGATTCACCCCTCCACTTT. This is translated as CASSITGRDSPLHF. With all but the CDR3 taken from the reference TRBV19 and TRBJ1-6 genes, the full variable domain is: DGGITQSPKYLFRKEGQNVTLSCEQNLNHDAMYWYRQDPGQGLRLIYYSQIVNDFQKGDIAEGYSVSREKKESFPLTVTSAQKNPTAFYLCASSITGRDSPLHFGNGTRLTVT.